One and the same sample provided the 10 T cell receptor beta chains below, sequenced in a study of metastatic and nonmetastatic thyroid tumors (dated by TCRdb to 2020 to 2021). Libraries were constructed by PCR. TCRdb lists the instrument as Illumina HiSeq 4000. Starting from the raw public reads, TCRdb applied fastp trimming at Q25, assembled clones with MiXCR and retained in-frame beta chains. The sample yields roughly 21,000 clones; about a quarter were counted once. The ten largest clones take up about 20% of the sample. None of the patients had been given any treatment before thyroid surgery. The sequenced material came from blood. Source of these receptors: a female donor with papillary thyroid cancer or a benign thyroid nodule (not recorded which). Some clones in this sample may be carry-over from other donors' samples.

This clone was seen ten or more times. The chain links TRBV6-1 to TRBJ2-3, with D uncertain. Trimming removed 5 bases from V and 2 bases from J, with 8 bases in between. Germline values: CDR1 MNHNS, CDR2 SASEGT. The CDR3 is 13 amino acids. The CDR3 sequence is CASSSVATDTQYF. The CDR3 DNA reads as TGTGCCAGCAGTTCAGTGGCCACAGATACGCAGTATTTT.

This clone was counted ten times or more. V and J are TRBV11-3 and TRBJ2-1; D remains unclear. Germline assignment: CDR1 SGHNT and CDR2 YENEEA. Trimming removed 1 base from V and 6 bases from J, with 4 bases in between. This CDR3 contains 12 residues. CDR3 bases: TGTGCCAGCAGCTTAGGGGTCAATGAGCAGTTCTTC. It translates to CASSLGVNEQFF. Drawing the rest from reference TRBV11-3 and TRBJ2-1, the complete variable domain is EAGVVQSPRYKIIEKKQPVAFWCNPISGHNTLYWYLQNLGQGPELLIRYENEEAVDDSQLPKDRFSAERLKGVDSTLKIQPAELGDSAVYLCASSLGVNEQFFGPGTRLTVL.

The gene calls are TRBV11-2 and TRBJ2-1, with 9 bases aligning to TRBD1. Trimming cost V 5 bases and J 7 bases; bases outside gene matches: 12. The CDR3 is 16 amino acids. The germline CDR1 and CDR2 sequences are SGHAT and FQNNGV. For the CDR3, the DNA is TGTGCCAGCAGCCCTTACGCGACAGGGGGTAGAAATGAGCAGTTCTTC. Translating gives CASSPYATGGRNEQFF.

This clone was observed a handful of times. The chain is built from TRBV4-1 and TRBJ1-4; D is undetermined. Germline V gene sequence: CDR1 MGHRA, CDR2 YSYEKL. The V gene lost 0 bases and the J gene lost 5 bases, with 13 bases spanning the gap. The CDR3 has 16 amino acids. The CDR3 spells CASSQDIYRLNEKLFF. The CDR3 DNA reads as TGCGCCAGCAGCCAAGATATCTACCGCTTAAATGAAAAACTGTTTTTT.

Comment on this clone: The germline gene is not matched at one end of the junction; a read error may be the cause. The V and J genes are TRBV20-1 and TRBJ2-5, with D tentatively TRBD1 (5 bases). Germline-derived CDR1 and CDR2 are DFQATT and SNEGSKA (reference sequence). The CDR3 runs to 15 residues. The DNA for the CDR3 is TGCAGTGCTCGCCGTCACGGCACAGGTTCAGAGAGCCAGTACTTC. Translation gives CSARRHGTGSESQYF.

In its sample, this clone was seen many times. The J gene is TRBJ1-6, the V gene TRBV12-3 or TRBV12-4; perhaps TRBD1 as D (5 bases). Trimming stripped 6 bases from V and 8 bases from J, with 17 bases between. The CDR3 runs 15 residues. The CDR3 DNA is TGTGCCAGCAGCTTCCCCCAGGGTGGGCATTCACCCCTCCACTTT. Encoded protein: CASSFPQGGHSPLHF.

This clone has only a few counts. The genes are TRBV29-1 and TRBJ1-2; tentatively, D is TRBD1 (5 bases). Germline CDR1 and CDR2: SQVTM and ANQGSEA. V was clipped by 2 bases and J by 7 bases, with 11 bases between them. This CDR3 contains 12 residues. The CDR3 sequence is CSVETGELGYTF. CDR3 coding DNA: TGCAGCGTTGAAACGGGGGAGCTTGGCTACACCTTC. Complete variable domain (other parts from reference TRBV29-1 and TRBJ1-2): SAVISQKPSRDICQRGTSLTIQCQVDSQVTMMFWYRQQPGQSLTLIATANQGSEATYESGFVIDKFPISRPNLTFSTLTVSNMSPEDSSIYLCSVETGELGYTFGSGTRLTVV.

This clone has ten or more counts. The chain uses TRBV30 and TRBJ1-6, with TRBD1 matching 8 bases. The germline V gene has CDR1 GTSNPN and CDR2 SVGIG (reference sequence). The junction had 5 bases not matched to a gene; V was cut back by 1 base and J by 6 bases. The CDR3 runs to 15 residues. The CDR3 DNA reads as TGTGCCTGGAGTGATGGGGGACAGGTTAATTCACCCCTCCACTTT. Its translation: CAWSDGGQVNSPLHF.

The table lists this clone with many counts. V and J are TRBV3-1 and TRBJ1-5; the D is unclear. The CDR3 is made up of 19 amino acids. Trimming removed 6 bases at V and 0 bases at J, with 24 bases between. Germline V gives CDR1 LGHDT, CDR2 YNNKEL (reference sequence). This CDR3 is CASRNPKVRGRYSNQPQHF. In DNA form, the CDR3 reads TGTGCCAGCAGAAATCCGAAAGTTCGGGGAAGGTATAGCAATCAGCCCCAGCATTTT.

The chain uses TRBV7-9 and TRBJ2-7; 7 bases fit TRBD1. CDR1 is SEHNR and CDR2 is FQNEAQ in the germline V gene (reference sequence). This CDR3 comprises 14 residues. With V trimmed by 2 bases and J by 5 bases, 6 bases remained unmatched. The CDR3 DNA follows: TGTGCCAGCAGCTTATCGACAGGGAATGACGAGCAGTACTTC. This gives the protein CASSLSTGNDEQYF.